What follows describes a single T cell receptor beta chain. The entry originates in a study of blood T cell repertoires in COVID-19. The wider study: Whether acute or convalescent, the COVID-19 samples came from the United States, Italy and Spain. T cells, B-cell-depleted T cells, or PBMCs supplied cDNA or gDNA.

Per the authors' pipeline: Cell counts per sample came from amplifying reference gene primers. Sequencing used immunoSEQ multiplex PCR; TCRdb keeps in-frame clones, though not all of them. That table is the source of V, J and clone size, and D and trimming were worked out from the DNA. This sample carries 20,000 to 25,000 clones, approximately 90% of them seen once, and the ten largest clones take over 6%. Material: peripheral blood. This TCR was recovered from a woman older than 75 with active COVID-19.

CDR3 amino acids: CASSYSAGGPYNEQFF. DNA for the CDR3: TGTGCCAGCAGTTACTCAGCCGGGGGGCCTTACAATGAGCAGTTCTTC. This sequence joins TRBV6-2 or TRBV6-3 and TRBJ2-1; the D gene is possibly TRBD2 (7 bases). Germline V gives CDR1 MNHEY, CDR2 SVGEGT. CDR3 size: 16 residues. V was clipped by 0 bases and J by 4 bases, with 13 bases between them.